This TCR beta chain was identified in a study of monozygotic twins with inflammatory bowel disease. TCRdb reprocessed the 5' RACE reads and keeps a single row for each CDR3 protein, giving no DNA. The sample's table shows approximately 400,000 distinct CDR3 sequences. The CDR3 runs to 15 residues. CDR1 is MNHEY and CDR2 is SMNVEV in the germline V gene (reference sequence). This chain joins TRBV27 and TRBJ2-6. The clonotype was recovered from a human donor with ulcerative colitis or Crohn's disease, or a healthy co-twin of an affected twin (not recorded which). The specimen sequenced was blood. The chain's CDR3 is CASKDGSSGANVLTF.